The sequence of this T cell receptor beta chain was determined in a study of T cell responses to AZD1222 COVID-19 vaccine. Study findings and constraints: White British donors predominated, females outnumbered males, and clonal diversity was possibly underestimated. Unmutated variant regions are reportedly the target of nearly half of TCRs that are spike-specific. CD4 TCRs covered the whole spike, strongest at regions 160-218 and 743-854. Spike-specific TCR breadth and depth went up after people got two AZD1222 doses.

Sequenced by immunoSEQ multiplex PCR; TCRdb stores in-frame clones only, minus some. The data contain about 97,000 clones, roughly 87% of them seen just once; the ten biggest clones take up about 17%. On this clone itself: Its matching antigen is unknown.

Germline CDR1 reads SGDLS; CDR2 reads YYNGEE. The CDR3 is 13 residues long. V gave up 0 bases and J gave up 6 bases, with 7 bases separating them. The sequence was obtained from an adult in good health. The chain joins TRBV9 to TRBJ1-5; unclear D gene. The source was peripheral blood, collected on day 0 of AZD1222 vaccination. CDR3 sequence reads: CASSVGESQPQHF. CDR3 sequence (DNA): TGTGCCAGCAGCGTAGGGGAATCTCAGCCCCAGCATTTT.